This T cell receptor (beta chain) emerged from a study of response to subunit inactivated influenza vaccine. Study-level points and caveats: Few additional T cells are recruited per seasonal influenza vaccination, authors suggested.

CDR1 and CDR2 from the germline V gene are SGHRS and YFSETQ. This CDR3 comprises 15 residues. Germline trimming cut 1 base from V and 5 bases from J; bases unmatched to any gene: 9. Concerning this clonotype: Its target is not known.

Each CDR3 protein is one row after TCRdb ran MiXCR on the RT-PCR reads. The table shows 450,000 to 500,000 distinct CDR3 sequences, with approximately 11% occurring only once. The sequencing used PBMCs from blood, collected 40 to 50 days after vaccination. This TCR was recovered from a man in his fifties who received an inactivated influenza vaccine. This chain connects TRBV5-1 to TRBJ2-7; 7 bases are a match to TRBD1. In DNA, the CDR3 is TGCGCCAGCAGCTTGATACGGGACAGATCGAACGAGCAGTACTTC. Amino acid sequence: CASSLIRDRSNEQYF.